This T cell receptor (beta chain) was captured in a study of vaccination effects on CD4 cells after COVID-19. Antigen-specific CD4+ T cells were expanded (with viral peptide pools) by the ViraFEST assay ahead of sequencing. A 10-day culture period preceded the isolation of CD4+ T cells. Neither prior SARS-CoV-2 infection nor positive nucleocapsid antibodies were present in the vaccine recipients. Using immunoSEQ multiplex PCR, the repertoire was profiled, and TCRdb retains in-frame clones only, with some absent. The sample includes 65,000 to 90,000 clones, 60% to 75% of them seen just once. Details on this clone: Its antigen is as yet unknown.

Study results and caveats: Healthy vaccine recipients' vaccine-induced clones were almost all SARS-CoV-2 mono-reactive.

The germline V gene encodes CDR1 SGHNT and CDR2 YYREEE (reference sequence). The CDR3 extends over 12 amino acids. Trimming left V 2 bases short and J 3 bases short, with 3 bases between. This specimen was CD4+ T cells from PBMCs cultured with HCoV-NL63 spike peptides, taken before COVID-19 vaccination. The V gene is TRBV5-4, the J gene TRBJ1-3, with unresolved D. The origin of this receptor is a human donor who received a COVID-19 vaccine. CDR3 amino acids: CASSFFGNTIYF. The CDR3 DNA sequence: TGTGCCAGCAGCTTCTTTGGAAACACCATATATTTT.